This is a list of T cell receptor beta chains from one sample in a study of CD8+ T cells in alopecia areata. TCRdb's copy holds only in-frame clones and misses some; the assay was immunoSEQ multiplex PCR. The table records approximately 150,000 clones, 40% to 50% of them present only once. What was sequenced was CD4+ T cells sorted from blood. The receptors were gathered from a human donor with alopecia areata. CDR3s include the opening cysteine and the closing phenylalanine or tryptophan. Fields, in order: CDR3 length, J gene, D gene, clone size, V gene, CDR3 protein, CDR3 DNA. The D gene is left open where the match is weak. Some rows mark clone size as missing; the rest say once, few, many or name a class of expanded clone.

len: 14; j_gene: TRBJ2-1; d_gene: TRBD1; abundance: few; v_gene: TRBV30; CDR3aa: CAWSGTGSYNEQFF; CDR3nt: TGTGCCTGGAGTGGGACAGGCTCCTACAATGAGCAGTTCTTC
len: 14; j_gene: TRBJ1-3; d_gene: .; abundance: .; v_gene: TRBV30; CDR3aa: CAWGRPGSGNTIYF; CDR3nt: TGTGCCTGGGGCCGCCCGGGTTCTGGAAACACCATATATTTT
len: 16; j_gene: TRBJ2-4; d_gene: TRBD1; abundance: .; v_gene: TRBV5-1; CDR3aa: CASSTRTGGSKNIQYF; CDR3nt: TGCGCCAGCAGCACGAGGACAGGGGGCTCCAAAAACATTCAGTACTTC
len: 14; j_gene: TRBJ2-5; d_gene: TRBD1; abundance: few; v_gene: TRBV5-1; CDR3aa: CASRRTGPGETQYF; CDR3nt: TGCGCCAGCAGACGGACAGGGCCTGGGGAGACCCAGTACTTC
len: 14; j_gene: TRBJ1-2; d_gene: .; abundance: once; v_gene: TRBV27; CDR3aa: CARGTGPLDYGYTF; CDR3nt: TGTGCCAGGGGAACAGGGCCCTTGGACTATGGCTACACCTTC
len: 11; j_gene: TRBJ1-1; d_gene: .; abundance: .; v_gene: TRBV29-1; CDR3aa: CSVGMNTEAFF; CDR3nt: TGCAGCGTTGGTATGAACACTGAAGCTTTCTTT
len: 14; j_gene: TRBJ2-5; d_gene: .; abundance: .; v_gene: TRBV11-2; CDR3aa: CASSFTGIQETQYF; CDR3nt: TGTGCCAGCAGCTTTACAGGAATCCAAGAGACCCAGTACTTC
len: 12; j_gene: TRBJ2-7; d_gene: .; abundance: .; v_gene: TRBV27; CDR3aa: CASSGWGYEQYF; CDR3nt: TGTGCCAGCAGTGGGTGGGGGTACGAGCAGTACTTC
len: 14; j_gene: TRBJ2-5; d_gene: .; abundance: .; v_gene: TRBV5-1; CDR3aa: CASSTRGAIETQYF; CDR3nt: TGCGCCAGCAGCACCCGTGGTGCTATTGAGACCCAGTACTTC
len: 14; j_gene: TRBJ1-1; d_gene: .; abundance: .; v_gene: TRBV5-1; CDR3aa: CASSSGTKNTEAFF; CDR3nt: TGCGCCAGCAGCTCCGGGACAAAGAACACTGAAGCTTTCTTT
len: 14; j_gene: TRBJ2-7; d_gene: .; abundance: .; v_gene: TRBV9; CDR3aa: CASSVDQGTYEQYF; CDR3nt: TGTGCCAGCAGCGTAGATCAGGGCACCTACGAGCAGTACTTC
len: 13; j_gene: TRBJ2-3; d_gene: .; abundance: .; v_gene: TRBV2; CDR3aa: CASSDYLTDTQYF; CDR3nt: TGTGCCAGCAGTGATTACCTAACAGATACGCAGTATTTT
len: 15; j_gene: TRBJ2-7; d_gene: .; abundance: few; v_gene: TRBV19; CDR3aa: CASSPGTLTTYEQYF; CDR3nt: TGTGCCAGTAGTCCCGGGACGCTAACGACCTACGAGCAGTACTTC
len: 14; j_gene: TRBJ2-7; d_gene: .; abundance: few; v_gene: TRBV7-2; CDR3aa: CASSLGVRSYEQYF; CDR3nt: TGTGCCAGCAGCTTAGGGGTCAGGTCCTACGAGCAGTACTTC
len: 15; j_gene: TRBJ1-4; d_gene: TRBD1; abundance: few; v_gene: TRBV4-1; CDR3aa: CASSYGTGTNEKLFF; CDR3nt: TGCGCCAGCAGCTACGGGACAGGGACTAATGAAAAACTGTTTTTT
len: 11; j_gene: TRBJ2-7; d_gene: .; abundance: .; v_gene: TRBV10-2; CDR3aa: CASGQNYEQYF; CDR3nt: TGCGCCAGCGGACAAAACTACGAGCAGTACTTC
len: 14; j_gene: TRBJ2-7; d_gene: .; abundance: .; v_gene: TRBV29-1; CDR3aa: CSVGLSLGPYEQYF; CDR3nt: TGCAGCGTGGGGTTATCTTTGGGTCCCTACGAGCAGTACTTC
len: 15; j_gene: TRBJ2-7; d_gene: .; abundance: .; v_gene: TRBV7-8; CDR3aa: CASSPRAGLSYEQYF; CDR3nt: TGTGCCAGCAGCCCCCGAGCGGGTCTCTCCTACGAGCAGTACTTC
len: 16; j_gene: TRBJ2-4; d_gene: TRBD2; abundance: few; v_gene: TRBV7-9; CDR3aa: CASSLVSGSTKNIQYF; CDR3nt: TGTGCCAGCAGCTTAGTTAGCGGGAGTACCAAAAACATTCAGTACTTC
len: 14; j_gene: TRBJ1-1; d_gene: .; abundance: .; v_gene: TRBV25-1; CDR3aa: CASSDWVEGAEAFF; CDR3nt: TGTGCCAGCAGTGATTGGGTAGAGGGGGCTGAAGCTTTCTTT
len: 14; j_gene: TRBJ2-5; d_gene: .; abundance: .; v_gene: TRBV5-1; CDR3aa: CASSLGQREETQYF; CDR3nt: TGCGCCAGCAGCTTGGGCCAGCGGGAAGAGACCCAGTACTTC
len: 13; j_gene: TRBJ1-1; d_gene: .; abundance: .; v_gene: TRBV30; CDR3aa: CAWRRVLNTEAFF; CDR3nt: TGTGCCTGGAGGCGGGTCCTGAACACTGAAGCTTTCTTT
len: 12; j_gene: TRBJ2-3; d_gene: .; abundance: .; v_gene: TRBV29-1; CDR3aa: CSVTRNTDTQYF; CDR3nt: TGCAGCGTTACCAGAAACACAGATACGCAGTATTTT
len: 19; j_gene: TRBJ2-3; d_gene: TRBD2; abundance: once; v_gene: TRBV11-2; CDR3aa: CASSLGSFHPSGRSDTQYF; CDR3nt: TGTGCCAGCAGCTTAGGTTCGTTCCACCCTAGCGGGAGGTCAGATACGCAGTATTTT
len: 12; j_gene: TRBJ2-3; d_gene: .; abundance: .; v_gene: TRBV29-1; CDR3aa: CSALTSTDTQYF; CDR3nt: TGCAGCGCCCTCACCAGCACAGATACGCAGTATTTT
len: 12; j_gene: TRBJ2-7; d_gene: .; abundance: .; v_gene: TRBV5-1; CDR3aa: CASSTPPNEQYF; CDR3nt: TGCGCCAGCAGCACCCCCCCAAACGAGCAGTACTTC
len: 14; j_gene: TRBJ1-5; d_gene: .; abundance: once; v_gene: TRBV4-1; CDR3aa: CASSQSQLNQPQHF; CDR3nt: TGCGCCAGCAGCCAAAGTCAGCTTAATCAGCCCCAGCATTTT
len: 14; j_gene: TRBJ1-1; d_gene: .; abundance: .; v_gene: TRBV29-1; CDR3aa: CSVVGWASNTEAFF; CDR3nt: TGCAGCGTTGTGGGATGGGCATCGAACACTGAAGCTTTCTTT
len: 13; j_gene: TRBJ1-2; d_gene: TRBD1; abundance: .; v_gene: TRBV27; CDR3aa: CASSLQGESGYTF; CDR3nt: TGTGCCAGCAGTTTACAGGGGGAAAGCGGCTACACCTTC
len: 14; j_gene: TRBJ2-3; d_gene: .; abundance: .; v_gene: TRBV7-8; CDR3aa: CASSSPLSTDTQYF; CDR3nt: TGTGCCAGCAGCTCCCCCCTTAGCACAGATACGCAGTATTTT
len: 14; j_gene: TRBJ1-2; d_gene: TRBD1; abundance: .; v_gene: TRBV18; CDR3aa: CASSPTDRGPGYTF; CDR3nt: TGTGCCAGCTCACCTACGGACAGGGGCCCTGGCTACACCTTC
len: 13; j_gene: TRBJ1-2; d_gene: .; abundance: .; v_gene: TRBV27; CDR3aa: CASSLAGPYGYTF; CDR3nt: TGTGCCAGCAGTTTAGCAGGGCCCTATGGCTACACCTTC